The clone carrying this TCR beta chain was recorded only once. Germline lookup yields CDR1 MNHNY and CDR2 SVGAGI (reference sequence). V was cut by 5 bases and J by 1 base, with 18 bases left in between. The CDR3 is 16 amino acids. The repertoire was sequenced with immunoSEQ multiplex PCR; TCRdb's copy has only in-frame clones and lacks some. The sample consists of about 20,000 clones, roughly nine tenths of them appearing once. This record comes from a study of blood T cell repertoires in COVID-19. Looking at the study overall: Acute and convalescent COVID-19 specimens originated in the United States, Italy and Spain.

The receptor was derived from a human donor in a cohort sampled during active COVID-19. The source material was peripheral blood. The chain couples TRBV6-6 to TRBJ2-7; possibly TRBD1 for D (7 bases). As DNA, the CDR3 is TGTGCCAGCAGTACTGCGGGACAGATACTATCCTACGAGCAGTACTTC. Protein product: CASSTAGQILSYEQYF.